These T cell receptor beta chains were read from a single sample in a study of blood T cell repertoires in COVID-19. Sequencing was performed with immunoSEQ multiplex PCR; in TCRdb, only in-frame clones are kept and a portion is missing. The sample includes about 220,000 clones, roughly 89% of them seen just once. The material sequenced was PBMCs or T cells enriched from blood (not recorded which). The receptors stem from a middle-aged woman with acute COVID-19. CDR3s include the opening cysteine and the closing phenylalanine or tryptophan. The D gene is left open where the match is weak. Only part of the rows carry a size: once, few, many, or a class if the clone is expanded.

d_call	v_call	j_call	clone_size	cdr3_nt	cdr3_aa
NA	TRBV25-1	TRBJ1-1	once	TGTGCCAGCCATGCGGGGGGCATCGCTGAAGCTTTCTTT	CASHAGGIAEAFF
NA	TRBV6-5	TRBJ1-2	NA	TGTGCCAGCAAGGACCCTCAGGGGTCTAACTATGGCTACACCTTC	CASKDPQGSNYGYTF
TRBD1	TRBV5-1	TRBJ2-3	once	TGCGCCAGCGGACTTAACAGGGGCTTACCAGGAGATACGCAGTATTTT	CASGLNRGLPGDTQYF
NA	TRBV7-9	TRBJ1-1	NA	TGTGCCAGCAGCCAAGGGGCAGGGAACACTGAAGCTTTCTTT	CASSQGAGNTEAFF
NA	TRBV20-1	TRBJ1-3	few	TGCAGTGCTAGTCAATCAGGGGCAAACACCATATATTTT	CSASQSGANTIYF
NA	TRBV5-6	TRBJ1-1	NA	TGTGCCAGCAGCTCTGAACGCAGGGGCGGCATTCGGATGAACACTGAAGCTTTCTTT	CASSSERRGGIRMNTEAFF
NA	TRBV7-9	TRBJ2-6	NA	TGTGCCAGCAGCCCCTTGGAGGGGGCCAACGTCCTGACTTTC	CASSPLEGANVLTF
NA	TRBV5-1	TRBJ1-5	NA	TGCGCCAGCAGCCCGATCCCGCAGGGGAGCAATCAGCCCCAGCATTTT	CASSPIPQGSNQPQHF
NA	TRBV2	TRBJ1-1	many	TGTGCCAGCAGTGAAGCGGACAAGAACACTGAAGCTTTCTTT	CASSEADKNTEAFF
TRBD1	TRBV2	TRBJ2-1	NA	TGTGCCAGCAGTCAGGACAGGGGGGGCCACGATGAGCAGTTCTTC	CASSQDRGGHDEQFF
NA	TRBV28	TRBJ1-5	NA	TGTGCCAGCAACGGTCTAGGGGATAGCAATCAGCCCCAGCATTTT	CASNGLGDSNQPQHF
TRBD1	TRBV7-9	TRBJ1-1	NA	TGTGCCAGCAGCGGCCCGGGACAGGGGCTGAACACTGAAGCTTTCTTT	CASSGPGQGLNTEAFF
NA	TRBV12-3/TRBV12-4	TRBJ1-2	NA	TGTGCCAGCAGTTTCGGGGTAAGAGGCTACACCTTC	CASSFGVRGYTF
NA	TRBV19	TRBJ2-2	NA	TGTGCCAGTTCCCGGACGGGAAACACCGGGGAGCTGTTTTTT	CASSRTGNTGELFF
NA	TRBV25-1	TRBJ1-2	few	TGTGCCAGCAGTGAAGAGGGCCTTACTAACTATGGCTACACCTTC	CASSEEGLTNYGYTF
NA	TRBV7-9	TRBJ2-5	NA	TGTGCCAGCAGCTCTACTACAGGGATTGGGATGGAGACCCAGTACTTC	CASSSTTGIGMETQYF
NA	TRBV2	TRBJ2-2	NA	TGTGCCAGCAATTCAGGGGGGTTCAACGGGGAGCTGTTTTTT	CASNSGGFNGELFF
NA	TRBV6-5	TRBJ1-1	NA	TGTGCCAGCAGGCGTAATGGTTACAACACTGAAGCTTTCTTT	CASRRNGYNTEAFF
NA	TRBV27	TRBJ1-2	NA	TGTGCCAGCAGTTTAGGGGGGGATGGCTACACCTTC	CASSLGGDGYTF
NA	TRBV4-2	TRBJ1-1	NA	TGTGCCAGCAGCCAAGAAAGGGGCATGAACACTGAAGCTTTCTTT	CASSQERGMNTEAFF
TRBD1	TRBV5-1	TRBJ1-5	NA	TGCGCCAGCAGCTTGACGGGACAGAACCAAGAGCCCCAGCATTTT	CASSLTGQNQEPQHF
TRBD2	TRBV7-2	TRBJ2-3	NA	TGTGCCAGCAGCTTAGTCCGGGGGACTAGGGATACGCAGTATTTT	CASSLVRGTRDTQYF
NA	TRBV10-3	TRBJ2-7	once	TGTGCCATCAGTCAAGACATCTCCTACGAGCAGTACTTC	CAISQDISYEQYF
TRBD1	TRBV5-8	TRBJ1-1	NA	TGTGCCAGCAGCCAAACCGGGACAGCGAACACTGAAGCTTTCTTT	CASSQTGTANTEAFF
NA	TRBV6-5	TRBJ1-2	NA	TGTGCCAGCAGAATGACAGATAACTATGGCTACACCTTC	CASRMTDNYGYTF
NA	TRBV9	TRBJ1-6	NA	TGTGCCAGCAGCGTAGCTGGGGGGAATTCACCCCTCCACTTT	CASSVAGGNSPLHF
TRBD1	TRBV5-1	TRBJ1-1	NA	TGCGCCAGCAGCTTAACTCCGGGACAGGGAAACACTGAAGCTTTCTTT	CASSLTPGQGNTEAFF
NA	TRBV12-5	TRBJ1-1	NA	TGTGCTAGTGGTTTCCGACAGAACACTGAAGCTTTCTTT	CASGFRQNTEAFF
TRBD2	TRBV5-6	TRBJ2-5	NA	TGTGCCAGCAGCCCAAACCCACTAGCGGTTGAGGAGACCCAGTACTTC	CASSPNPLAVEETQYF